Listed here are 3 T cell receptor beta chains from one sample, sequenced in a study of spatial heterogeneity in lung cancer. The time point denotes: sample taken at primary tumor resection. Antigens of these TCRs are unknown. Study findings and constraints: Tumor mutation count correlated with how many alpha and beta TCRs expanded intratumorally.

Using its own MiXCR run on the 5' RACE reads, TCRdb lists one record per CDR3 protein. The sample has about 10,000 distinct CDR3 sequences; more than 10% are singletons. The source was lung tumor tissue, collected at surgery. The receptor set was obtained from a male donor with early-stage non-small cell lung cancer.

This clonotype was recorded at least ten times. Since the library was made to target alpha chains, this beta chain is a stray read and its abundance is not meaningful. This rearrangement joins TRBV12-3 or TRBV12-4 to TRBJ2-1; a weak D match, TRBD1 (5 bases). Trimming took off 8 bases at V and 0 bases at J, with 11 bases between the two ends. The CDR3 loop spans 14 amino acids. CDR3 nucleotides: TGTGCCAGCTCGACAGACACCTCCTACAATGAGCAGTTCTTC. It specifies CASSTDTSYNEQFF.

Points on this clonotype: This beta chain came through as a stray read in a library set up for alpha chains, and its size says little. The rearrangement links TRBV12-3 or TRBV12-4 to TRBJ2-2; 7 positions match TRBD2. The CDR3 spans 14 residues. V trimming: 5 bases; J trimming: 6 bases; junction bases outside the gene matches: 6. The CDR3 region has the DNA TGTGCCAGCAGTCCACGGGGAGGGCCCGGGGAGCTGTTTTTT. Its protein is CASSPRGGPGELFF.

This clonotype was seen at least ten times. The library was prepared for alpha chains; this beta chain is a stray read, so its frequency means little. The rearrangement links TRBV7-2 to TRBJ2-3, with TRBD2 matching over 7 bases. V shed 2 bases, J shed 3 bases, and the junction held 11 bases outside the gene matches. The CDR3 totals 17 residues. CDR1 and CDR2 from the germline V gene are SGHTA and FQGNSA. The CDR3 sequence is CASSLLGLLAATDTQYF. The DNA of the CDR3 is TGTGCCAGCAGCTTATTGGGGTTGCTAGCGGCTACAGATACGCAGTATTTT. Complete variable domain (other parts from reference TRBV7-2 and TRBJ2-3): GAGVSQSPSNKVTEKGKDVELRCDPISGHTALYWYRQSLGQGLEFLIYFQGNSAPDKSGLPSDRFSAERTGGSVSTLTIQRTQQEDSAVYLCASSLLGLLAATDTQYFGPGTRLTVL.